This T cell receptor beta chain comes out of a study of blood T cell repertoires in COVID-19. Participant age was roughly 18 to 95 years, and participants resided in approximately 25 US areas. The CDR3 loop spans 14 amino acids. The V gene's germline CDR1 is LGHNT and CDR2 FRNRAP. Trimming stripped 1 base from V and 8 bases from J, with 12 bases between. The protocol was immunoSEQ multiplex PCR, while the TCRdb copy is restricted to in-frame clones and leaves out a portion. This table holds 210,000 or so clones, roughly 80% found once. Sequencing was performed on PBMCs or T cells enriched from blood (not recorded which). The receptor comes from a man in his fifties or sixties who had recovered from COVID-19. The chain has TRBV12-5 and TRBJ1-5, with TRBD1 as a possible D gene (5 bases). In DNA form, the CDR3 reads TGTGCTAGTGGTTTGGAGGAGGGGACGGAGCCCCAGCATTTT. It yields the protein CASGLEEGTEPQHF.